One and the same sample provided the 8 T cell receptor beta chains below, sequenced in a study of T cells in Graves' hyperthyroidism and ophthalmopathy. Amplified TCR beta CDR3 regions derived from RNA transcripts. In the first-round RT-PCR of the TCR CDR3, the HTBI primer set was used. TCRdb redid the calling of the multiplex PCR reads with MiXCR, one entry per CDR3 protein. The sample has fewer than 550,000 distinct CDR3 sequences; about 15% are singletons. The sample was blood. The receptors come from a woman under 30 with Graves' hyperthyroidism.

This clonotype was observed many times. This sequence joins TRBV7-2 and TRBJ2-1; TRBD2 matches at 8 bases. V was clipped by 1 base and J by 2 bases; unmatched bases: 1. There are 15 residues in the CDR3. The V gene's germline CDR1 is SGHTA and CDR2 FQGNSA. The CDR3 reads CASSLVAGPYNEQFF. The CDR3 DNA sequence: TGTGCCAGCAGCTTAGTAGCGGGACCCTACAATGAGCAGTTCTTC.

This clonotype was observed a handful of times. The chain carries TRBV6-2 or TRBV6-3 and TRBJ2-1, with TRBD2 as a possible D gene (5 bases). Trimming shortened V by 4 bases and J by 7 bases, and 11 bases separated the two germline ends. The V gene's germline CDR1 is MNHEY and CDR2 SVGEGT. The CDR3 is 13 amino acids. In DNA, the CDR3 is TGTGCCAGCAGTTCCCCGACTACTAATGAGCAGTTCTTC. It specifies CASSSPTTNEQFF.

Comments on this clonotype: A junction boundary mismatches the germline segment, possibly from a read error. The chain is built from TRBV18 and TRBJ2-5, with no clear D. The germline V gene encodes CDR1 KGHSH and CDR2 LQKENI. The CDR3 spans 12 residues. The CDR3 DNA follows: TGTGCCAGCTCACCGTTCCAAGAGACCCAGCACTTC. Protein product: CASSPFQETQHF.

V usage is TRBV6-1 and J usage is TRBJ2-7; 13 positions agree with TRBD2. The J call could be wrong; TRBJ2-1 is a better fit for the DNA end. The V gene's germline CDR1 is MNHNS and CDR2 SASEGT. The length of the CDR3 is 14 residues. CDR3 DNA: TGTGCCAGCAGAGGGACTAGCGGGATTTACGAGCAGTTCTTC. It is translated as CASRGTSGIYEQFF.

This clonotype has just one count. This sequence joins TRBV7-2 and TRBJ1-2; D gene uncertain. This CDR3 is built from 12 residues. V was trimmed by 5 bases and J by 6 bases, leaving 10 bases between them. Germline values: CDR1 SGHTA, CDR2 FQGNSA. The CDR3: CASSPLKDGYTF. CDR3 coding DNA: TGTGCCAGCAGCCCTCTAAAAGATGGCTACACCTTC.

The sample holds a few counts of this clonotype. The genes are TRBV7-9 and TRBJ2-1; 7 bases are a match to TRBD2. J was trimmed by 3 bases and V by 4 bases; bases with no gene match: 9. This CDR3 comprises 16 residues. Germline CDR1 and CDR2: SEHNR and FQNEAQ (reference sequence). CDR3 protein: CASSSPLTGGYNEQFF. CDR3 sequence (DNA): TGTGCCAGCAGCTCCCCTCTAACGGGAGGCTACAATGAGCAGTTCTTC.

This clonotype was counted many times. The chain joins TRBV28 to TRBJ2-2, with a possible D match to TRBD2 (6 bases). CDR3 length equals 15 residues. The V gene lost 6 bases and the J gene lost 2 bases, with 13 bases spanning the gap. CDR1 MDHEN and CDR2 SYDVKM come from the germline V gene. The DNA for the CDR3 is TGTGCCAGCAGAACCCCGGGAGAAAACACCGGGGAGCTGTTTTTT. This encodes CASRTPGENTGELFF.

This clonotype was recorded many times. The chain has TRBV15 and TRBJ2-2, with D perhaps matching TRBD2 (6 bases). Germline loops: CDR1 LNHNV, CDR2 YYDKDF (reference sequence). V was pared by 0 bases and J by 6 bases, with 20 bases between. The CDR3 length is 18 residues. The CDR3 nucleotides read TGTGCCACCAGCAGAGAGGAGGGAGTAACTCCTCCGGCCGGGGAGCTGTTTTTT. Translating gives CATSREEGVTPPAGELFF.